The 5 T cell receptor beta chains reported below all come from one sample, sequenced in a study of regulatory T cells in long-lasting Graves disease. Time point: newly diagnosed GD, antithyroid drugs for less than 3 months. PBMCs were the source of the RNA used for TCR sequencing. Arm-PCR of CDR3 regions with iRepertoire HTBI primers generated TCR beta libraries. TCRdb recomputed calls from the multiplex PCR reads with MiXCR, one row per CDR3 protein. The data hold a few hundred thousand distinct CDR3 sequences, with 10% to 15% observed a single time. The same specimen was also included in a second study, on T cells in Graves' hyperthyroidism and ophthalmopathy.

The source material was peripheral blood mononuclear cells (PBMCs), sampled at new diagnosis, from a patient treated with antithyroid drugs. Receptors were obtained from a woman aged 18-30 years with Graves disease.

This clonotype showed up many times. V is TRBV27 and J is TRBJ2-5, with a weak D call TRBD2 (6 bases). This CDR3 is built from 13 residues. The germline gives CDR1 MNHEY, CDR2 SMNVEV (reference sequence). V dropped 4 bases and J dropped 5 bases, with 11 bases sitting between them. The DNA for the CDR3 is TGTGCCAGCAGTTATATTCGGGGGGAGACCCAGTACTTC. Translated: CASSYIRGETQYF.

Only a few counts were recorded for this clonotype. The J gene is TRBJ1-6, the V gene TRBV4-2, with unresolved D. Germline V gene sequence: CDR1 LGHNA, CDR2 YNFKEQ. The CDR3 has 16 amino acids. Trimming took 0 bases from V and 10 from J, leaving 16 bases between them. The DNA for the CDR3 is TGTGCCAGCAGCCAAGAAGGAAAGGCAAGGCACTCACCCCTCCACTTT. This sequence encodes CASSQEGKARHSPLHF.

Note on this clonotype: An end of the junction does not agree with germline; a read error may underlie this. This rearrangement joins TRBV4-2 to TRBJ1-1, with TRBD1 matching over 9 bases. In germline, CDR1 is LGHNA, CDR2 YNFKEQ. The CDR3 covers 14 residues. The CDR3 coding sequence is TGTGCCAGCAGCCTCGGACAGGGGAGGACTGTAGCTTTCTTT. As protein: CASSLGQGRTVAFF.

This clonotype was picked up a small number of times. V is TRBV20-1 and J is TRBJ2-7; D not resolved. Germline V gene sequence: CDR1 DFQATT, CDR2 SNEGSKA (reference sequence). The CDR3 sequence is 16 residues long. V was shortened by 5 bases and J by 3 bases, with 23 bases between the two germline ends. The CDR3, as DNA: TGCAGTGCTTCTACTACAGCCGGGTCTTCAATCTACGAGCAGTACTTC. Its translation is CSASTTAGSSIYEQYF.

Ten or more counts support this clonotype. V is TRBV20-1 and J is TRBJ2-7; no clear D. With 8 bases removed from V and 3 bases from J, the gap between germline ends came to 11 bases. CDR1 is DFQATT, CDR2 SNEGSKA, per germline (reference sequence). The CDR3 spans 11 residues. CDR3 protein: CSSSFGYEQYF. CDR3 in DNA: TGCAGTTCATCGTTTGGCTACGAGCAGTACTTC.